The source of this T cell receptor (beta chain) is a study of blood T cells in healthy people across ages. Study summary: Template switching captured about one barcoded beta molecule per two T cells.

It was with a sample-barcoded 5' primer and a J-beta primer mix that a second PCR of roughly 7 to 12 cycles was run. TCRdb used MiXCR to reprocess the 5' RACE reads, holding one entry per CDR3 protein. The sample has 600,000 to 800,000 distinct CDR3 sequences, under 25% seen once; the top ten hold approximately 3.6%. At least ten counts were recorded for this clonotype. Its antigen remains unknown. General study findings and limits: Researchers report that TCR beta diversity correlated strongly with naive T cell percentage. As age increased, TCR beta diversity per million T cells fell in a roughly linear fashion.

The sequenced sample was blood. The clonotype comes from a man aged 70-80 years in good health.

CDR3 in amino acids: CSVEGELQETQYF. The CDR3 bases are TGCAGCGTTGAAGGGGAGCTCCAAGAGACCCAGTACTTC. The chain recombines TRBV29-1 with TRBJ2-5; possibly TRBD2 for D (5 bases). This CDR3 is 13 amino acids long. Germline values: CDR1 SQVTM, CDR2 ANQGSEA. The V end was cut by 1 base, the J end by 1 base, with 7 bases between.